This T cell receptor beta chain was recorded in a study of identical twins. There are many counts of this clonotype. Antigen specificity is unknown. Regarding the study as a whole: Insertions ran lower in abundant cord blood beta clonotypes, though not in memory repertoires. Donors were not followed over many years; analysis was cross-sectional.

cDNA carried unique molecular identifiers, and a universal primer site was added by template switching. TCRdb re-called the 5' RACE reads with MiXCR, one entry per CDR3 protein. The sample carries 500,000 to 700,000 distinct CDR3 sequences, less than 9% recorded once. The sample was also reused in another study, on yellow fever vaccine responses in identical twins.

The sequence came from a woman in her late teens or twenties in good health. Specimen: PBMCs.

In DNA, the CDR3 is TGTGCCAGCGGGAGAAACTCCTACGAGCAGTACTTC. Its translation: CASGRNSYEQYF. The V gene is TRBV3-1, the J gene TRBJ2-7; perhaps TRBD2 as D (5 bases). This CDR3 is built from 12 residues. Germline lookup yields CDR1 LGHDT and CDR2 YNNKEL (reference sequence). V lost 8 bases and J 0 bases, leaving 8 bases between the germline ends.